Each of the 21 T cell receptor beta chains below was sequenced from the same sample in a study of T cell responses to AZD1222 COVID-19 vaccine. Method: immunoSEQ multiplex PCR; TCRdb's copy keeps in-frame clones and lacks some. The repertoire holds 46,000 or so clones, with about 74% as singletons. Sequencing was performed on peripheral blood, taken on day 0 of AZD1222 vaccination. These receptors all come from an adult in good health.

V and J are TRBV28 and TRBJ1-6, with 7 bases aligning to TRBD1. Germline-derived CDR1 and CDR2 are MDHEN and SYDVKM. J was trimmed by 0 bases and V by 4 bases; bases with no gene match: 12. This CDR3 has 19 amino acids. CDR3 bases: TGTGCCAGCAGTTCCCCACAGGGGCGCCCGAGCTCCTATAATTCACCCCTCCACTTT. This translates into CASSSPQGRPSSYNSPLHF.

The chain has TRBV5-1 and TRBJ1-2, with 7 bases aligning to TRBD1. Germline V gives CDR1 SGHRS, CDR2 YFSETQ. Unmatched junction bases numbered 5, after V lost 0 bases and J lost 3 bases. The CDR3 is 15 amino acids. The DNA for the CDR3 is TGCGCCAGCAGCTTGGAGAGGGGGCCACACTATGGCTACACCTTC. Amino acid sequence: CASSLERGPHYGYTF.

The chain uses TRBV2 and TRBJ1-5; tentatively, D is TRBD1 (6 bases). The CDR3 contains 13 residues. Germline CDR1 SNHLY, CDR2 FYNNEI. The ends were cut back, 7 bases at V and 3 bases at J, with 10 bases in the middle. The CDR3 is CASIGGLNQPQHF. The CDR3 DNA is TGTGCCAGCATTGGGGGCCTCAATCAGCCCCAGCATTTT.

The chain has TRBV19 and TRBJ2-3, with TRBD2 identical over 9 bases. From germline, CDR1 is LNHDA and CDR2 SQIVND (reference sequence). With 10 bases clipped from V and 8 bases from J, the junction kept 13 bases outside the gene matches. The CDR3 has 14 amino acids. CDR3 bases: TGTGCCACCTCCGGCGGGAGGGCCTTTTCTACGCAGTATTTT. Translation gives CATSGGRAFSTQYF.

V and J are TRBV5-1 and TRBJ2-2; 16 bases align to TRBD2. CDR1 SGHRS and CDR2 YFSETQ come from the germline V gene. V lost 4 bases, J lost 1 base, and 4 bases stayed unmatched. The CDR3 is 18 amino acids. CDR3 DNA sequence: TGCGCCAGCAGCCCGGGACTAGCGGGAGGGAAGAACACCGGGGAGCTGTTTTTT. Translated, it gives CASSPGLAGGKNTGELFF.

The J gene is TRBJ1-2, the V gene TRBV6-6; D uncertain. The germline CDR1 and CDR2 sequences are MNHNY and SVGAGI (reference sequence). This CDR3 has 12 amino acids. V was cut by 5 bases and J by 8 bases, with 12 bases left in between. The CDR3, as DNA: TGTGCCAGCAGTCATACCCTACCGGGCTACACCTTC. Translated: CASSHTLPGYTF.

The CDR3 nucleotides read TGTGCCAGCAGTCCAGTCGACGGGACGGGAAAACTGTTTTTT. Protein: CASSPVDGTGKLFF. This sequence joins TRBV2 and TRBJ1-4; possible D gene TRBD1, 5 bases. CDR1 SNHLY and CDR2 FYNNEI come from the germline V gene. With 5 bases removed from V and 10 bases from J, the gap between germline ends came to 17 bases. This CDR3 spans 14 amino acids.

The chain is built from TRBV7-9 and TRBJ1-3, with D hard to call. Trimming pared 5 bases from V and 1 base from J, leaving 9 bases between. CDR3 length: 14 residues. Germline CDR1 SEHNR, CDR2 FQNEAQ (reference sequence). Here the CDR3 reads CASSPVISGNTIYF. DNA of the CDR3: TGTGCCAGCAGCCCTGTTATTTCTGGAAACACCATATATTTT.

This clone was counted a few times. The CDR3 here is CASSYGTQSGYTF. The CDR3 DNA reads TGTGCCAGCAGTTACGGGACACAGTCTGGCTACACCTTC. The gene calls are TRBV6-5 and TRBJ1-2; maybe TRBD1 (6 bases). Germline CDR1 MNHEY, CDR2 SVGAGI. V was trimmed by 2 bases and J by 7 bases, leaving 11 bases between them. The CDR3 extends over 13 amino acids.

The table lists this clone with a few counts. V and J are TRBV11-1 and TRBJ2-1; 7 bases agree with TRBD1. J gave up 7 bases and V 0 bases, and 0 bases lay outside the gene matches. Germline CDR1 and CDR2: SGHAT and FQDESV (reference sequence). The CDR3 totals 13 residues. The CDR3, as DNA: TGTGCCAGCAGCTTAGCCAGGGGGAATGAGCAGTTCTTC. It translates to CASSLARGNEQFF.

The CDR3 protein is CASRIPGEDGYTF. The CDR3 DNA reads as TGTGCCAGTAGAATCCCTGGCGAGGATGGCTACACCTTC. The chain recombines TRBV19 with TRBJ1-2, with D unclear. The germline V gene encodes CDR1 LNHDA and CDR2 SQIVND (reference sequence). Trimming shortened V by 6 bases and J by 6 bases, and 14 bases separated the two germline ends. This CDR3 has 13 amino acids.

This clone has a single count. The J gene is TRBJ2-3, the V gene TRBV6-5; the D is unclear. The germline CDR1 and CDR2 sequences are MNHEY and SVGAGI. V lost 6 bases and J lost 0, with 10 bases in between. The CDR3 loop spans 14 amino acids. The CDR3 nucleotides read TGTGCCAGCAGGCCCGGACCTAGCACAGATACGCAGTATTTT. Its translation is CASRPGPSTDTQYF.

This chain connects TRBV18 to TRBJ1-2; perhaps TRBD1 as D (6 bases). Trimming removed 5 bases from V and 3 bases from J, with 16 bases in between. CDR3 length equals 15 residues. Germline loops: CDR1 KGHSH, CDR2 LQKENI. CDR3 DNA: TGTGCCAGCTCAGCACAGGGTAAGAGGGACTATGGCTACACCTTC. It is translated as CASSAQGKRDYGYTF.

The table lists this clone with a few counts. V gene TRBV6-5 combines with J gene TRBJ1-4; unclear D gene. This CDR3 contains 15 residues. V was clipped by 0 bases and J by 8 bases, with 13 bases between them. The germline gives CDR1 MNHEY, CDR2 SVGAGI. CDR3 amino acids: CASSYSVVRSEKLFF. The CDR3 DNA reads TGTGCCAGCAGTTACTCGGTAGTCCGGTCGGAAAAACTGTTTTTT.

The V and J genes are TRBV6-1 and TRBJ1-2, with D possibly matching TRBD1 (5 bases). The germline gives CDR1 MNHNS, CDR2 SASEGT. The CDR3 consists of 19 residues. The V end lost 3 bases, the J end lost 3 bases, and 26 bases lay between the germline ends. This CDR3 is CASSDPALGRADPYYGYTF. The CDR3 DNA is TGTGCCAGCAGTGACCCCGCCCTGGGCAGGGCCGACCCCTACTATGGCTACACCTTC.

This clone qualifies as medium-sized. The CDR3 loop is CASSQTRWSYYGYTF. Written as DNA, the CDR3 is TGTGCCAGCAGTCAGACAAGATGGAGCTACTATGGCTACACCTTC. The V and J genes are TRBV27 and TRBJ1-2; D call uncertain. The ends were cut back, 5 bases at V and 3 bases at J, with 16 bases in the middle. The CDR3 totals 15 residues. Germline V gives CDR1 MNHEY, CDR2 SMNVEV (reference sequence).

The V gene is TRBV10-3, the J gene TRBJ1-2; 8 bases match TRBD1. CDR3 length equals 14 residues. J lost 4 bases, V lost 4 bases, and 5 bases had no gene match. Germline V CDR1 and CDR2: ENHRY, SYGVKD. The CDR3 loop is CAISGVQGAYGYTF. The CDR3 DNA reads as TGTGCCATCAGTGGGGTTCAGGGGGCCTATGGCTACACCTTC.

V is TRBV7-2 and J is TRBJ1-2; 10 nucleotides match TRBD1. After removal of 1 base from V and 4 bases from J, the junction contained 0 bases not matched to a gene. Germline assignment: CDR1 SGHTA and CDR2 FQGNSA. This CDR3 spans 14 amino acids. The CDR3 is CASSLGQGAYGYTF. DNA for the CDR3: TGTGCCAGCAGCTTAGGACAGGGGGCCTATGGCTACACCTTC.

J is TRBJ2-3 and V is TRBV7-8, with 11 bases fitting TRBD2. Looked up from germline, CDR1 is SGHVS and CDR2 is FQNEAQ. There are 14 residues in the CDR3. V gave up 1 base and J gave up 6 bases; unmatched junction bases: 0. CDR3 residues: CASSLGTSGDTQYF. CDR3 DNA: TGTGCCAGCAGCTTAGGGACTAGCGGGGATACGCAGTATTTT.

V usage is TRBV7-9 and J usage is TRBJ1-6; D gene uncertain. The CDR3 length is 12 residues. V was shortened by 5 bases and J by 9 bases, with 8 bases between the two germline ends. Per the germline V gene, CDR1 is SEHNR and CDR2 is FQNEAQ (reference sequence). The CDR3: CASSETVSPLHF. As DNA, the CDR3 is TGTGCCAGCAGCGAAACAGTTTCACCCCTCCACTTT. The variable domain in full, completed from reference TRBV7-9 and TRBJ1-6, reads DTGVSQNPRHKITKRGQNVTFRCDPISEHNRLYWYRQTLGQGPEFLTYFQNEAQLEKSRLLSDRFSAERPKGSFSTLEIQRTEQGDSAMYLCASSETVSPLHFGNGTRLTVT.

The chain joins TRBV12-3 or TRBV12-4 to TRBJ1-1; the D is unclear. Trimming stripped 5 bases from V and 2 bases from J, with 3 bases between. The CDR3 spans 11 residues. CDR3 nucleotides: TGTGCCAGCAGTAGTAACACTGAAGCTTTCTTT. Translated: CASSSNTEAFF.